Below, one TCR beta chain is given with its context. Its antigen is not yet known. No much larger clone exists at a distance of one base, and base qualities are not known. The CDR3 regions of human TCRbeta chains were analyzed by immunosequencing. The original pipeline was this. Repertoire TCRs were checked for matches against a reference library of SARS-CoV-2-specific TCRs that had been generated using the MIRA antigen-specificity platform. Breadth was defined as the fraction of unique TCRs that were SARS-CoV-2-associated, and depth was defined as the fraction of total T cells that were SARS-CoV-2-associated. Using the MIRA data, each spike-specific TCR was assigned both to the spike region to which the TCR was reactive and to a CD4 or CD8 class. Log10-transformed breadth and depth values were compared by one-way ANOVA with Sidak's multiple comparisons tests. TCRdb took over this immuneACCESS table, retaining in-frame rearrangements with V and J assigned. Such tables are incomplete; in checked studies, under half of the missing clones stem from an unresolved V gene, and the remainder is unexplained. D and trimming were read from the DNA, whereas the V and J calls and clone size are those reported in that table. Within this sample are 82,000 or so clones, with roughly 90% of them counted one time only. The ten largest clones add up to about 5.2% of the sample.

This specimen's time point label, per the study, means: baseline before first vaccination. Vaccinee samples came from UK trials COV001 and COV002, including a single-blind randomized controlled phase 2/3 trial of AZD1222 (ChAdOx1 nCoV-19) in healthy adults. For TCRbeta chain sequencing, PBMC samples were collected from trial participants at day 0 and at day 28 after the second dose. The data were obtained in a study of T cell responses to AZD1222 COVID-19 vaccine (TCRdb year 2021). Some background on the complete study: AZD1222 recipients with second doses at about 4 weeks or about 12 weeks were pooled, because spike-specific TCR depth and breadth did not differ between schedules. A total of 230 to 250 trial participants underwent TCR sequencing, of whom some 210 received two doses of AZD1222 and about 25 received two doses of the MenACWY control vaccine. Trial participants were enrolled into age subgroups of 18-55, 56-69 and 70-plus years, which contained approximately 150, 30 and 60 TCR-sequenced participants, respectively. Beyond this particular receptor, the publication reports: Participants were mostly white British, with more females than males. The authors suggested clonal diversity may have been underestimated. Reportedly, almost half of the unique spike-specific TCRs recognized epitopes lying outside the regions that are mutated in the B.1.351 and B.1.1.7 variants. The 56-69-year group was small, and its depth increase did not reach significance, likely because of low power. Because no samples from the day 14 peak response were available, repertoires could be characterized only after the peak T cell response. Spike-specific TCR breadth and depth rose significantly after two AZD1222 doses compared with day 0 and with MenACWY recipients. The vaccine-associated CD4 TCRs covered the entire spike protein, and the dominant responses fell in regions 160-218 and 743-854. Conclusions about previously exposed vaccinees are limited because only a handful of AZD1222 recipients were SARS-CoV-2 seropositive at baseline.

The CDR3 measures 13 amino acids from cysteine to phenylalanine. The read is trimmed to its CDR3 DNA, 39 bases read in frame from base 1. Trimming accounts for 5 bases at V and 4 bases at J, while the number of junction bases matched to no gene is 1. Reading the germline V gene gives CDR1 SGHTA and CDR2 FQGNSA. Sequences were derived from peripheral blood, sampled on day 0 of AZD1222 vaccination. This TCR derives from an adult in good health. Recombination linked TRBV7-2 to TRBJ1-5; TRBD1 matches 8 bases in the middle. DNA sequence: TGTGCCAGCAGCGGACAGGGAAATCAGCCCCAGCATTTT. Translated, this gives CASSGQGNQPQHF.